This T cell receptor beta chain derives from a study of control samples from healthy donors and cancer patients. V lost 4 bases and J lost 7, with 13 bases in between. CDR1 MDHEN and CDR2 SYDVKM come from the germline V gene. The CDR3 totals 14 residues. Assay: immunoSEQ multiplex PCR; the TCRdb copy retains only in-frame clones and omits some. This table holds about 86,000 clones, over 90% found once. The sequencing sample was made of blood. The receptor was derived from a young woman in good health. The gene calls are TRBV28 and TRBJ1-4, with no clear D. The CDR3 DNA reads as TGTGCCAGCAGTTGGCCGGGAAGCGCTGAAAAACTGTTTTTT. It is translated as CASSWPGSAEKLFF. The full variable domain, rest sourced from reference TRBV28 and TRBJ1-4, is DVKVTQSSRYLVKRTGEKVFLECVQDMDHENMFWYRQDPGLGLRLIYFSYDVKMKEKGDIPEGYSVSREKKERFSLILESASTNQTSMYLCASSWPGSAEKLFFGSGTQLSVL.